The source of this TCR beta chain is a study of identical twins. There are 16 residues in the CDR3. V lost 1 base and J lost 2; bases outside the gene matches: 6. CDR1 KGHSH and CDR2 LQKENI come from the germline V gene. TCRdb re-called the 5' RACE reads with MiXCR, one entry per CDR3 protein. Here the sample spans about 260,000 distinct CDR3 sequences, approximately 7% being singletons. The sample also formed part of further work on yellow fever vaccine responses in identical twins.

Sequencing was carried out using memory (CD45RO+) T cells sorted from blood. This TCR was recovered from a woman under 30 in good health. The chain has TRBV18 and TRBJ2-3, with 7 bases identical to TRBD2. CDR3 region: CASSPRLAVNTDTQYF. The CDR3 bases are TGTGCCAGCTCACCACGCCTAGCGGTCAACACAGATACGCAGTATTTT. Using reference TRBV18 and TRBJ2-3 for the parts outside the CDR3, the full variable domain is NAGVMQNPRHLVRRRGQEARLRCSPMKGHSHVYWYRQLPEEGLKFMVYLQKENIIDESGMPKERFSAEFPKEGPSILRIQQVVRGDSAAYFCASSPRLAVNTDTQYFGPGTRLTVL.